This record concerns one T cell receptor beta chain sequence. Its target is not known. This entry belongs to a study of blood T cells in healthy people across ages. This CDR3 comprises 14 residues. V was pared by 3 bases and J by 3 bases, with 15 bases between. Germline V gives CDR1 DFQATT, CDR2 SNEGSKA (reference sequence). Study findings and constraints: Expanded clonotype shifts may have been confounded, as the donors had an unknown CMV status. Diversity of TCR beta per million T cells declined in a roughly linear way with age.

A second PCR, run for roughly 7 to 12 cycles, used a sample-barcoded 5' primer plus a J-beta primer mix. TCRdb analysed the 5' RACE reads with MiXCR anew, one entry per CDR3 protein. The sample lists about 1.8 million distinct CDR3 sequences, less than 50% occurring once. Researchers report isolating at least 6.5 million PBMCs per sample. The clonotype comes from a woman aged 35 to 49 in good health. The chain combines TRBV20-1 with TRBJ2-7; perhaps TRBD1 as D (6 bases). Sequenced input: blood. The CDR3 sequence is CSASIRDTDYEQYF. The CDR3 bases are TGCAGTGCTAGTATCCGGGACACAGACTACGAGCAGTACTTC.